This TCR beta chain comes out of a study of blood T cell repertoires in COVID-19. Overall study: Samples taken during acute and convalescent COVID-19 were collected in the United States, Italy and Spain. PBMCs, B-cell-depleted T cells, or T cells were the source of the cDNA or gDNA that made up the material.

The CDR3 runs 17 residues. Germline loops: CDR1 SGHTA, CDR2 FQGNSA. V shed 1 base and J 4 bases; nucleotides not matched to a gene: 12. Sequencing was performed with immunoSEQ multiplex PCR; in TCRdb, only in-frame clones are kept and a portion is missing. The table includes more than 150,000 clones, roughly 88% detected once. Source material: peripheral blood. The clonotype originates from a woman between 55 and 75 years old with acute or convalescent COVID-19. The chain uses TRBV7-2 and TRBJ1-1; TRBD1 matches 7 bases. CDR3 DNA: TGTGCCAGCAGCTTAGAGTTCTGGGCGGGACAGTCCACTGAAGCTTTCTTT. This translates into CASSLEFWAGQSTEAFF.